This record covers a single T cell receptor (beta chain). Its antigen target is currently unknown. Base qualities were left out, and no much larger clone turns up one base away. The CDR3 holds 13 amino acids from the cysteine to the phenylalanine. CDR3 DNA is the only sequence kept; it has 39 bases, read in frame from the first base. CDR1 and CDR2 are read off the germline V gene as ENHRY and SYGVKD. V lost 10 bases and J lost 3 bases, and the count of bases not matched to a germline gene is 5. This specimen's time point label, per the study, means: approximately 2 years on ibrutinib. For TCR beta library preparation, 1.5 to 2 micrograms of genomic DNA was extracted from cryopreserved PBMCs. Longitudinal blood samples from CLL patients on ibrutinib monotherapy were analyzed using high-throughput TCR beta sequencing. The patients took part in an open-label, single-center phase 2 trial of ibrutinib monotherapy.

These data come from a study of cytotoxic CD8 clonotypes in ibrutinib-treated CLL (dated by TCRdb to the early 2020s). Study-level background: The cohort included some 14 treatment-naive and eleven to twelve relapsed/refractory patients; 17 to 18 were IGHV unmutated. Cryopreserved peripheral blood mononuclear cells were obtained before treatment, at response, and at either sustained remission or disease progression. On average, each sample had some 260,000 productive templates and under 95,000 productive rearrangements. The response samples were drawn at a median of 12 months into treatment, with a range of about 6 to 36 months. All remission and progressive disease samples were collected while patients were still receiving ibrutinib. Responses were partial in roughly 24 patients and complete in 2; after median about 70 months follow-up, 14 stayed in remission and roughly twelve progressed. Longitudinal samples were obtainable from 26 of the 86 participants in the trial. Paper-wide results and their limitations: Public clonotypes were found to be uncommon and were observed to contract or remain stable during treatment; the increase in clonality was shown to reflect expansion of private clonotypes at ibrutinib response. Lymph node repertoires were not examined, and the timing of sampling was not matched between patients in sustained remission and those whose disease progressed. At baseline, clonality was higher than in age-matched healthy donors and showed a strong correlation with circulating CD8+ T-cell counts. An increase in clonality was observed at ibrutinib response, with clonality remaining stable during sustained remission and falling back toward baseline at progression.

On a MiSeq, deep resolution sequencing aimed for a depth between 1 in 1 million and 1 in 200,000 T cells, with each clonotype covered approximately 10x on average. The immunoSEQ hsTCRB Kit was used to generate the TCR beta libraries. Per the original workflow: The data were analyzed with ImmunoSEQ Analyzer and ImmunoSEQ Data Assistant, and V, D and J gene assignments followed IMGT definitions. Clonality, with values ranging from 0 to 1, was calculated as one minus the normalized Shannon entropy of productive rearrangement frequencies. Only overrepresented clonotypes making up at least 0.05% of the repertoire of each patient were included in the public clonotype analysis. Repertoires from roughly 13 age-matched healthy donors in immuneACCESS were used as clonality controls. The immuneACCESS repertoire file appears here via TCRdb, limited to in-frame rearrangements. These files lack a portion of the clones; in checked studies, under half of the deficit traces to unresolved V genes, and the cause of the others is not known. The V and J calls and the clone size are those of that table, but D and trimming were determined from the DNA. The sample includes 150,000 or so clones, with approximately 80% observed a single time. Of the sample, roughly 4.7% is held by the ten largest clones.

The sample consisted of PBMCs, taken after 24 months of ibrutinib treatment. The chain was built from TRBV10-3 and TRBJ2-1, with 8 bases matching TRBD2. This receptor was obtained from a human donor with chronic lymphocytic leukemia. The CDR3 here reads CATKAGDYNEQFF. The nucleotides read TGTGCCACCAAAGCGGGAGACTACAATGAGCAGTTCTTC.